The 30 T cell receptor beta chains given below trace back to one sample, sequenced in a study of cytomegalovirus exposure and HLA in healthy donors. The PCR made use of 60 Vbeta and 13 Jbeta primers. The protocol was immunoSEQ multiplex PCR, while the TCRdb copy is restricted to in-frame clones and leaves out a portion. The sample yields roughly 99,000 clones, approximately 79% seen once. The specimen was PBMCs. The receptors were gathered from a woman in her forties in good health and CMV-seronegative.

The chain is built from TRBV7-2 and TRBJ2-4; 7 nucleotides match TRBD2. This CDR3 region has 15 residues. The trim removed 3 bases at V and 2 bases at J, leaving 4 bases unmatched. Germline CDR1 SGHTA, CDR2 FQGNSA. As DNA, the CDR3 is TGTGCCAGCAGCTTTCAGGGAGGGACCAAAAACATTCAGTACTTC. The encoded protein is CASSFQGGTKNIQYF.

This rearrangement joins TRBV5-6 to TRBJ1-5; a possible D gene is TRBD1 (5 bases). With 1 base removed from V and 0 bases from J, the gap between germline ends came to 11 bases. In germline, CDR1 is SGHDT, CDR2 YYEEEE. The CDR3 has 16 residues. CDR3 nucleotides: TGTGCCAGCAGCTTGTTTTGGGGCTATAGCAATCAGCCCCAGCATTTT. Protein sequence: CASSLFWGYSNQPQHF. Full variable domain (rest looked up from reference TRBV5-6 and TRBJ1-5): DAGVTQSPTHLIKTRGQQVTLRCSPKSGHDTVSWYQQALGQGPQFIFQYYEEEERQRGNFPDRFSGHQFPNYSSELNVNALLLGDSALYLCASSLFWGYSNQPQHFGDGTRLSIL.

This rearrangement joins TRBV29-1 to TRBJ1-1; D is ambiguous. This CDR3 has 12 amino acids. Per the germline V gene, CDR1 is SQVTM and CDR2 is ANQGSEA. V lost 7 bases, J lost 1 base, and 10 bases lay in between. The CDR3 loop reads CSGQPGNTEAFF. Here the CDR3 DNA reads TGCAGCGGACAACCAGGGAACACTGAAGCTTTCTTT.

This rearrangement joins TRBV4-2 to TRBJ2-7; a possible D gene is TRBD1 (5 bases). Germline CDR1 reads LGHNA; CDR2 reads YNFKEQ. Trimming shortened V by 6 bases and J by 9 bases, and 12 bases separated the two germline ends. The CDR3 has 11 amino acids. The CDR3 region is CASSSQGGQYF. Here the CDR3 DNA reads TGTGCCAGCAGTTCCCAGGGCGGGCAGTACTTC.

The CDR3 here is CASSLWAPRATGEGGEKLFF. DNA for the CDR3: TGTGCCAGCAGTTTATGGGCCCCCCGGGCCACAGGGGAAGGAGGGGAAAAACTGTTTTTT. The gene calls are TRBV27 and TRBJ1-4; 7 bases are shared with TRBD1. In germline, CDR1 is MNHEY, CDR2 SMNVEV (reference sequence). V trimming: 1 base; J trimming: 8 bases; junction bases outside the gene matches: 22. The CDR3 extends over 20 amino acids. Using reference TRBV27 and TRBJ1-4 for the parts outside the CDR3, the full variable domain is EAQVTQNPRYLITVTGKKLTVTCSQNMNHEYMSWYRQDPGLGLRQIYYSMNVEVTDKGDVPEGYKVSRKEKRNFPLILESPSPNQTSLYFCASSLWAPRATGEGGEKLFFGSGTQLSVL.

CDR3 sequence (DNA): TGCGCCAGCATGGACAGACTGAACACTGAAGCTTTCTTT. Amino acids: CASMDRLNTEAFF. V gene TRBV5-1 combines with J gene TRBJ1-1, with a possible D match to TRBD1 (6 bases). Germline loops: CDR1 SGHRS, CDR2 YFSETQ. V lost 6 bases to trimming and J lost 0 bases, with 9 bases between them. The CDR3 has 13 amino acids.

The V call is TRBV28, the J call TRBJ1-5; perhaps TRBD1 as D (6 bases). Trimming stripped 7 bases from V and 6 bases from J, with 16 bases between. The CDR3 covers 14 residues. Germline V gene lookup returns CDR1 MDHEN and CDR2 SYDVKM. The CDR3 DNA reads TGTGCCAGCACATATGGGGGGGCACGTCAGCCCCAGCATTTT. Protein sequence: CASTYGGARQPQHF.

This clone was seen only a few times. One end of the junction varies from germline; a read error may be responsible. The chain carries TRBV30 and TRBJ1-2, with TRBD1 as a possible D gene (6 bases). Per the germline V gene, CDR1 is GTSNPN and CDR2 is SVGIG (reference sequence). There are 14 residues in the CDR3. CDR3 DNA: TGTGCCTGGAAATTCAAGGACAGCAGATATGGCTACCCCTTC. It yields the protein CAWKFKDSRYGYPF.

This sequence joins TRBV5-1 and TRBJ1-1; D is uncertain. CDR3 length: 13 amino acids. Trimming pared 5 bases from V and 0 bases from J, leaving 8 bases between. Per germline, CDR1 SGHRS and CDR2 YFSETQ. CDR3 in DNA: TGCGCCAGCAGTTCACCGGTGAACACTGAAGCTTTCTTT. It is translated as CASSSPVNTEAFF.

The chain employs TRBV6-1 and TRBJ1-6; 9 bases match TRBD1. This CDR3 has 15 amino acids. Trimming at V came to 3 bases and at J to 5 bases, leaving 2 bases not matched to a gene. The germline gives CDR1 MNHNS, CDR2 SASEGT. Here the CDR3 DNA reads TGTGCCAGCAGTGAGAACAGGGGGCATAATTCACCCCTCCACTTT. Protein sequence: CASSENRGHNSPLHF.

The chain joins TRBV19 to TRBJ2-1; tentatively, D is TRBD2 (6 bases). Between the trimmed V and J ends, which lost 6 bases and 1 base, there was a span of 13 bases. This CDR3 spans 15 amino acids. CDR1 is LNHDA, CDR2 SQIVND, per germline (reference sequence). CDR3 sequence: CASRMAGPSYNEQFF. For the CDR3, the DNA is TGTGCCAGTAGAATGGCGGGGCCTTCCTACAATGAGCAGTTCTTC.

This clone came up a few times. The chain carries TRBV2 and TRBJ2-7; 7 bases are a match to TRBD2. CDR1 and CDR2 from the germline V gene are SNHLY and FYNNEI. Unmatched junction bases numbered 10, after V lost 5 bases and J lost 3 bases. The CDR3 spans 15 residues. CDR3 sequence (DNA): TGTGCCAGCAGTCCCCCTGTGGGAGGGGACTACGAGCAGTACTTC. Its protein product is CASSPPVGGDYEQYF.

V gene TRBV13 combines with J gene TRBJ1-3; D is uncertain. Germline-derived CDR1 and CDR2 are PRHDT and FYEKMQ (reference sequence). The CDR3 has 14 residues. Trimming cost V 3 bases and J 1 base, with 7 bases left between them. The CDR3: CASSFFESGNTIYF. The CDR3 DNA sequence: TGTGCCAGCAGCTTTTTCGAGTCTGGAAACACCATATATTTT. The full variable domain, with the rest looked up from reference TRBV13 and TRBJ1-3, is AAGVIQSPRHLIKEKRETATLKCYPIPRHDTVYWYQQGPGQDPQFLISFYEKMQSDKGSIPDRFSAQQFSDYHSELNMSSLELGDSALYFCASSFFESGNTIYFGEGSWLTVV.

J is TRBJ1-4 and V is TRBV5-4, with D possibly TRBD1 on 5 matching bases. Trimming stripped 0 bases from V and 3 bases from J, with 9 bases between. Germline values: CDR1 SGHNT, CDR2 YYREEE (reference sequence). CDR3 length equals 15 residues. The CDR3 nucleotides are TGTGCCAGCAGCTTGGCCGCAGGGCCTAATGAAAAACTGTTTTTT. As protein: CASSLAAGPNEKLFF. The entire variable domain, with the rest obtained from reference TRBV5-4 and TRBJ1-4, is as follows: ETGVTQSPTHLIKTRGQQVTLRCSSQSGHNTVSWYQQALGQGPQFIFQYYREEENGRGNFPPRFSGLQFPNYSSELNVNALELDDSALYLCASSLAAGPNEKLFFGSGTQLSVL.

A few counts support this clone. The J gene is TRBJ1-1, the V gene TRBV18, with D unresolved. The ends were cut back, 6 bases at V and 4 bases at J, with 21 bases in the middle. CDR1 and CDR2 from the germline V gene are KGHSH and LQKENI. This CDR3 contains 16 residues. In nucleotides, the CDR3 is TGTGCCAGCTCCCCCCGGGGTGCTGGTAGCAGCACTGAAGCTTTCTTT. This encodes CASSPRGAGSSTEAFF.

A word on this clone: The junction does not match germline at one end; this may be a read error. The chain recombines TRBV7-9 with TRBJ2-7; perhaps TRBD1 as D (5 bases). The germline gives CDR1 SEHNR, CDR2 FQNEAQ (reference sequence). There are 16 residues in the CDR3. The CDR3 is CSSSLTQAVPNYEQYF. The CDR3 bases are TGTTCCAGCAGCTTAACACAGGCAGTCCCGAACTACGAGCAGTACTTC.

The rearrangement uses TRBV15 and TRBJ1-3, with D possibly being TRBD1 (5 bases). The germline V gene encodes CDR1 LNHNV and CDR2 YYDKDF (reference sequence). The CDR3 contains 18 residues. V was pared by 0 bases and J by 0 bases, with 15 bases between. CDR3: CATSRDLAGPGSGNTIYF. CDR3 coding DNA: TGTGCCACCAGCAGAGATTTGGCAGGGCCAGGCTCTGGAAACACCATATATTTT.

CDR3 DNA sequence: TGTGCCAGCAGCCAAAGACCGGGACAGGGGAACACTGAAGCTTTCTTT. It encodes CASSQRPGQGNTEAFF. The chain combines TRBV4-2 with TRBJ1-1; 9 bases map to TRBD1. The V gene's germline CDR1 is LGHNA and CDR2 YNFKEQ. The CDR3 is made up of 16 amino acids. J lost 1 base, V lost 2 bases, and 5 bases had no gene match.

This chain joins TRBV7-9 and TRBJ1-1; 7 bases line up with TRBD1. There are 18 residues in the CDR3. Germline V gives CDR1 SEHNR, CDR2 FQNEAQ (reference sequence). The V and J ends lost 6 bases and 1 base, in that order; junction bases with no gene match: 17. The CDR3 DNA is TGTGCCAGCAGTCGAGTCGCCCATCGGAGACAGGGGAACACTGAAGCTTTCTTT. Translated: CASSRVAHRRQGNTEAFF.

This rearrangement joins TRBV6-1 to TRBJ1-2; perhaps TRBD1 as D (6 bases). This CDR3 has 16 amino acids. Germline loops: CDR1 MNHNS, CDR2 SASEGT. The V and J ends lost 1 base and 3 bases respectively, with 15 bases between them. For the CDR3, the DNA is TGTGCCAGCAGTGAAGGCCAGCTACAGGGCTACTATGGCTACACCTTC. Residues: CASSEGQLQGYYGYTF.

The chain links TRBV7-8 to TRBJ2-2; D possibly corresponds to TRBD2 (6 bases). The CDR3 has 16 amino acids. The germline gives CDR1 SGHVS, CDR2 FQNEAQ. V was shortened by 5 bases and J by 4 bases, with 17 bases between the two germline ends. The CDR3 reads CASSPRPASVTGELFF. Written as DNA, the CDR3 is TGTGCCAGCAGCCCCAGGCCCGCTAGCGTCACCGGGGAGCTGTTTTTT.

The CDR3 loop is CASTLGVGNYGYTF. The DNA for the CDR3 is TGTGCCAGCACCCTCGGGGTCGGGAACTATGGCTACACCTTC. The chain joins TRBV6-1 to TRBJ1-2; D remains unclear. This CDR3 region has 14 residues. CDR1 and CDR2 from the germline V gene are MNHNS and SASEGT. The ends were cut back, 7 bases at V and 2 bases at J, with 14 bases in the middle.

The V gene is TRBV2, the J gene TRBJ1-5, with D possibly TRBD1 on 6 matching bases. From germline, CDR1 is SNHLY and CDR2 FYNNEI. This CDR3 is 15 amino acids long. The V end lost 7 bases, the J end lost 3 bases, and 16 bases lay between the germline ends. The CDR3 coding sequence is TGTGCCAGCAACCTACAGGGTTTGGACAATCAGCCCCAGCATTTT. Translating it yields CASNLQGLDNQPQHF.

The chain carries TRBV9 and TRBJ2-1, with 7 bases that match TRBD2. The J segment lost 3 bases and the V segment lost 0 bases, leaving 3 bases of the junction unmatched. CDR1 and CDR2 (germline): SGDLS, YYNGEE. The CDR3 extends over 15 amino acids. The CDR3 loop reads CASSVVGGSYNEQFF. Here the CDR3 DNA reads TGTGCCAGCAGCGTAGTTGGCGGGAGCTACAATGAGCAGTTCTTC.

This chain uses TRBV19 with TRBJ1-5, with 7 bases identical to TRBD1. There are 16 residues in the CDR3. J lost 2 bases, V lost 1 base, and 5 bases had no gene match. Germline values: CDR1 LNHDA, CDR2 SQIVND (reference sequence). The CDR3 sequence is CASSIAGQRGNQPQHF. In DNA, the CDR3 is TGTGCCAGTAGTATAGCGGGACAGAGGGGCAATCAGCCCCAGCATTTT.

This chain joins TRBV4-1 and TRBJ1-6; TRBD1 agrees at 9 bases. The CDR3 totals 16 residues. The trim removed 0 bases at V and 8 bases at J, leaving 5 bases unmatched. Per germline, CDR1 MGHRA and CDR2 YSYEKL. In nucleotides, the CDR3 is TGCGCCAGCAGCCAAGATATCCGGACAGGGGATTCACCCCTCCACTTT. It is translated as CASSQDIRTGDSPLHF.

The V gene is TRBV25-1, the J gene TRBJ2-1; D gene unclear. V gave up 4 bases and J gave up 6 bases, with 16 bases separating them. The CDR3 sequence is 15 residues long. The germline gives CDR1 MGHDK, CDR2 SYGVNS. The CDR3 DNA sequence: TGTGCCAGCAGTGTTAAGAGTAACAGTCTCAATGAGCAGTTCTTC. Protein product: CASSVKSNSLNEQFF.

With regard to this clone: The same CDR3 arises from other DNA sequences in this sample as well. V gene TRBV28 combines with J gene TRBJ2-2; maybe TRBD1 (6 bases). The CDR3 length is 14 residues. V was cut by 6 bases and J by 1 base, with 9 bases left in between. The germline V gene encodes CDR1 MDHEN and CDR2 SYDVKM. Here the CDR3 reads CASSQDRNTGELFF. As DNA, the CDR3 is TGTGCCAGCAGCCAGGACAGGAACACCGGGGAGCTGTTTTTT.

The CDR3 coding sequence is TGCGCCAGCAGCCAAGTTGGACTGGAACCGCAGTATTTT. Translated: CASSQVGLEPQYF. This chain uses TRBV4-1 with TRBJ2-3, with TRBD2 as a possible D gene (5 bases). Germline assignment: CDR1 MGHRA and CDR2 YSYEKL. The germline V and J ends were trimmed by 1 base and 10 bases, with 12 bases remaining between them. CDR3 length equals 13 residues.

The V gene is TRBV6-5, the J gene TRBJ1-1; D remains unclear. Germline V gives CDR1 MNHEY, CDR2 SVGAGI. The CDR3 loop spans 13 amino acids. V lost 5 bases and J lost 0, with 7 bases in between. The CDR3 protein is CASSILLNTEAFF. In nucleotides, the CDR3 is TGTGCCAGCAGTATACTCCTGAACACTGAAGCTTTCTTT.